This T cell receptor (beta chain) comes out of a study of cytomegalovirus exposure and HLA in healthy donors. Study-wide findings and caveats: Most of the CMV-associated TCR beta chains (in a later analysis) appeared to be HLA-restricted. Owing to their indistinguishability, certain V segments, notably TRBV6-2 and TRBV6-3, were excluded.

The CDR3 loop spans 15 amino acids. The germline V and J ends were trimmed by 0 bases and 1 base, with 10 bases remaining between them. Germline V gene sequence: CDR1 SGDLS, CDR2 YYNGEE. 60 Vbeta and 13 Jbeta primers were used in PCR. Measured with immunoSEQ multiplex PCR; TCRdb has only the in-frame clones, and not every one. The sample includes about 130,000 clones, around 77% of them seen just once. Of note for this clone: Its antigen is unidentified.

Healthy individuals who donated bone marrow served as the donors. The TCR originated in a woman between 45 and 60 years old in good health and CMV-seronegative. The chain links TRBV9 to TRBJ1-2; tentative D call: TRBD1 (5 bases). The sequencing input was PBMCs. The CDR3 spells CASSVGGDSNYGYTF. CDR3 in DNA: TGTGCCAGCAGCGTAGGGGGTGACAGTAACTATGGCTACACCTTC.